This TCR beta chain was retrieved from a study of blood T cells in healthy people across ages. The CDR3 contains 11 residues. Germline CDR1 reads SQVTM; CDR2 reads ANQGSEA. Broader study findings: Long-lived donors exceeded aged donors in naive CD4+ cells and diversity.

Comments on this clonotype: Its antigen is currently unknown.

The authors ran a second PCR of 7 to 11 cycles using a sample-barcoded 5' primer and a J-beta primer mix. TCRdb independently ran MiXCR on the 5' RACE reads; one entry per CDR3 protein. This table has about 800,000 distinct CDR3 sequences, over 45% appearing once. The material sequenced was blood. This sequence was found in a man aged 30-40 years in good health. This chain links TRBV29-1 with TRBJ2-4; D remains unclear. The J call is doubtful: the DNA matches TRBJ2-7 better. CDR3 residues: CSVAPPYEQYF. CDR3 coding DNA: TGCAGCGTTGCACCCCCCTACGAGCAGTACTTC.